This T cell receptor beta chain was observed in a study of PD-L1 blockade in urothelial cancer. Each PCR reaction had synthetic TCR analog templates spiked into it. TCRdb's table, derived via immunoSEQ multiplex PCR, lists solely in-frame clones and lacks some. The table has 41,000 or so clones, roughly 84% seen once. Germline V gives CDR1 SQVTM, CDR2 ANQGSEA. The CDR3 spans 14 residues. V was clipped by 5 bases and J by 4 bases, with 17 bases between them. Noted time point: peripheral blood 6 weeks after treatment start. Diagnoses among patients were locally advanced or metastatic urothelial carcinoma. Sample contribution per patient ranged from 1 to 8, covering pretreatment and on-treatment.

The sample here was PBMCs, taken around atezolizumab (anti-PD-L1) treatment. The clonotype was recovered from a man between 65 and 79 years old with urothelial cancer. The chain links TRBV29-1 to TRBJ1-1; D possibly corresponds to TRBD1 (5 bases). DNA for the CDR3: TGCAGCGTTTTTCGGACAACCGGGCGCACTGAAGCTTTCTTT. Its protein is CSVFRTTGRTEAFF.